The TCR beta chain described here comes from a study of technical replicates of blood from a handful of donors. This clone was seen just once. The CDR3 contains 13 residues. V was pared by 1 base and J by 5 bases, with 10 bases between. Germline loops: CDR1 SGHRS, CDR2 YFSETQ. Method: immunoSEQ multiplex PCR; TCRdb's copy keeps in-frame clones and lacks some. The sample holds about 80,000 clones, around 94% seen once. J is TRBJ2-7 and V is TRBV5-1, with a tentative D call TRBD2 (5 bases). Sample: T cells isolated from PBMCs. This clonotype was obtained from a human donor in good health. The CDR3 loop reads CASSLSSKDEQYF. CDR3 bases: TGCGCCAGCAGCTTGTCTAGCAAAGACGAGCAGTACTTC.